Sequencing of this T cell receptor (beta chain) was carried out in a study of blood T cell repertoires in COVID-19. On the study more broadly: Acute-phase and convalescent COVID-19 samples originated in the United States, Italy and Spain. Sources were T cells, B-cell-depleted T cells, or PBMCs; the material itself was cDNA or gDNA.

Per the original methods: Reference gene primer amplification gave nucleated cell count estimates. The assay was immunoSEQ multiplex PCR, and TCRdb's table has in-frame clones only and misses some. Clone size and the V and J calls come from that table; the DNA yielded D and trimming. This table holds over 300,000 clones, around 83% found once. On this clone: Different DNA sequences within this sample yield the same CDR3.

Specimen: peripheral blood. The sequence derives from a woman aged 45-59 years with acute or convalescent COVID-19.

CDR3: CASSYPGQGQETQYF. The DNA for the CDR3 is TGTGCCAGCAGTTATCCCGGACAGGGTCAAGAGACCCAGTACTTC. This chain links TRBV6-6 with TRBJ2-5; TRBD1 matches 8 bases. Trimming at V came to 3 bases and at J to 2 bases, leaving 5 bases not matched to a gene. Germline lookup yields CDR1 MNHNY and CDR2 SVGAGI (reference sequence). This CDR3 is built from 15 residues.